This T cell receptor (beta chain) was recovered during a study of T cells in Graves' hyperthyroidism and ophthalmopathy. At least ten counts were recorded for this clonotype. The source material, RNA transcripts, was used to amplify TCR beta CDR3 regions. Using the HTBI primer set, a first-round RT-PCR was run on the TCR CDR3. From the multiplex PCR reads, TCRdb called clonotypes with MiXCR, one entry per CDR3 protein. The sample has hundreds of thousands of distinct CDR3 sequences; approximately 19% are singletons. J lost 3 bases, V lost 3 bases, and 0 bases had no gene match. The germline gives CDR1 KGHSH, CDR2 LQKENI. The CDR3 has 13 amino acids.

The source is a woman younger than 35 with Graves' hyperthyroidism. The chain joins TRBV18 to TRBJ1-2, with 8 bases matching TRBD1. Material: blood. DNA for the CDR3: TGTGCCAGCTCACCGGGACAGGACTATGGCTACACCTTC. Protein product: CASSPGQDYGYTF.